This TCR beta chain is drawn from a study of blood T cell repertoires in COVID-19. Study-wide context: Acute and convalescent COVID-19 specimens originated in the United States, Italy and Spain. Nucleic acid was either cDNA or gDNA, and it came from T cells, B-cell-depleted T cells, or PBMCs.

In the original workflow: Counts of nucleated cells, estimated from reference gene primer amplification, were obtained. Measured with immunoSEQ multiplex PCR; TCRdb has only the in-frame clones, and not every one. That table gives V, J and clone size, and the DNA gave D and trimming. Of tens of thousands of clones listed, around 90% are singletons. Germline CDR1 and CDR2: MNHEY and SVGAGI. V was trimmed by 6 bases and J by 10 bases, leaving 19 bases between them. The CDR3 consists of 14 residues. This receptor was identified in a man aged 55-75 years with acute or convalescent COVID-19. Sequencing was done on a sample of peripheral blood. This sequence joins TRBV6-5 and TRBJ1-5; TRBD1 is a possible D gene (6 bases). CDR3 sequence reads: CASRPTGARGPQHF. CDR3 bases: TGTGCCAGCAGACCGACAGGCGCCAGGGGACCCCAGCATTTT.